The rows below give T cell receptor beta chains drawn from one sample of a study of T-cell reconstitution after alpha-beta-depleted transplantation in children. TCRdb processed the PCR reads anew with MiXCR; each CDR3 protein has one entry. The repertoire holds 490,000 or so distinct CDR3 sequences, with about 12% as singletons. Sequences were derived from PBMCs from the stem cell graft donor, sampled from the stem cell graft. The receptors shown here come from a human donor who donated a stem cell graft to a child with combined immunodeficiency. Both conserved end residues are part of each CDR3.

TRBV14	TRBJ1-1	CASSRTGDPEAFF
TRBV5-6	TRBJ2-7	CASSLVRAYEQYF
TRBV29-1	TRBJ2-7	CSVGGSTDTSISYEQYF
TRBV3-1	TRBJ1-6	CASSRPTSAGVRPLHF
TRBV7-2	TRBJ2-3	CASSLAGTSGRTDTQYF
TRBV12-3/TRBV12-4	TRBJ2-2	CASSRTGELFF
TRBV12-3/TRBV12-4	TRBJ1-1	CASSPSGTGFYLNTEAFF
TRBV5-1	TRBJ2-6	CASSLRVFSSGANVLTF
TRBV2	TRBJ2-5	CASISGVGETQYF
TRBV6-2/TRBV6-3	TRBJ2-7	CATQRVLEQYF
TRBV4-2	TRBJ2-7	CASSHRQGGSYEQYF
TRBV12-3/TRBV12-4	TRBJ2-1	CASRAGGNNEQFF
TRBV18	TRBJ2-1	CASSSDTSYNEQFF
TRBV24-1	TRBJ2-3	CATSEGGGRAPTDTQYF
TRBV5-1	TRBJ2-3	CASSVDNTDTQYF
TRBV3-1	TRBJ1-2	CASSLGDRGPVYGYTF
TRBV7-8	TRBJ2-3	CASSLSVPDTQYF
TRBV20-1	TRBJ2-6	CSAREGSGANVLTF
TRBV20-1	TRBJ2-3	CSATKAGGMADTQYF
TRBV4-2	TRBJ2-1	CASSPKSSGGAYNEQFF
TRBV7-8	TRBJ2-3	CASSYGLAGRTDTQYF
TRBV29-1	TRBJ2-7	CSVESTENYEQYF
TRBV6-2/TRBV6-3	TRBJ1-1	CASSLAREAFF
TRBV4-1	TRBJ1-4	CASSHLRPQGNEKLFF
TRBV7-2	TRBJ1-2	CASSTDGPYGYTF
TRBV29-1	TRBJ1-1	CSEKTSLNTEAFF
TRBV18	TRBJ1-5	CASSPPGPNQPQHF
TRBV6-5	TRBJ2-5	CASSYWTGGRETQYF
TRBV7-2	TRBJ1-2	CASSLAGTETEGYTF